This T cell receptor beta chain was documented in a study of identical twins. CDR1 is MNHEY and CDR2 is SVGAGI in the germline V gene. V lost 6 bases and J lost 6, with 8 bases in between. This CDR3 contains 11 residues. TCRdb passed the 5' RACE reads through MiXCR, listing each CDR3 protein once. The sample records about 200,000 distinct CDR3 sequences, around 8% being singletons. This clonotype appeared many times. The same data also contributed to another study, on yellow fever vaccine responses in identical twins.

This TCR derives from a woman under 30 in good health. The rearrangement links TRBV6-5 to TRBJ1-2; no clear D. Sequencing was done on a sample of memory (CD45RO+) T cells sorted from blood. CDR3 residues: CASSDGNGYTF. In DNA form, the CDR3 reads TGTGCCAGCAGCGATGGGAATGGCTACACCTTC.